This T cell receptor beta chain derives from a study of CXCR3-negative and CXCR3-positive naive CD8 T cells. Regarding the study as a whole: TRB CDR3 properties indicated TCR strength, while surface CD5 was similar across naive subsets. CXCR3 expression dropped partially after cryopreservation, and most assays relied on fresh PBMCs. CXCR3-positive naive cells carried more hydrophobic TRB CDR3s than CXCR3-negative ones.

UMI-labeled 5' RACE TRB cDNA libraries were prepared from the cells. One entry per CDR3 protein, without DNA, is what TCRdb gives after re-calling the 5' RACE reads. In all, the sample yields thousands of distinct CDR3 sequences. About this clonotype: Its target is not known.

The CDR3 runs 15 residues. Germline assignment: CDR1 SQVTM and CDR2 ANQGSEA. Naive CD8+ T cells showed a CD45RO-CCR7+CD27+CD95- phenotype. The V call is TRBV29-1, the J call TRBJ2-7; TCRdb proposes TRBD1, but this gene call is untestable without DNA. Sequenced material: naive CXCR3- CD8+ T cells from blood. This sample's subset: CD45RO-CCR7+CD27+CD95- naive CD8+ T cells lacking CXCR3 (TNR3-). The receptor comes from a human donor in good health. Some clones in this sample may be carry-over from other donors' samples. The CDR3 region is CSVEGVGAHSYEQYF.